These T cell receptor beta chains were read from a single sample in a study of a mutant IDH1 vaccine in newly diagnosed glioma. Method: immunoSEQ multiplex PCR; TCRdb's copy keeps in-frame clones and lacks some. In the table there are approximately 30,000 clones, over 60% of which are singletons. These TCRs are of unknown antigen specificity. The starting material was PBMCs, obtained from a glioma patient whose treatment included an IDH1 peptide vaccine. The receptors shown here come from a man aged 50 to 60 with glioma. Both conserved end residues are part of each CDR3. The order of the fields is D gene, CDR3 length, V gene, J gene, clone size, CDR3 DNA, CDR3 protein. D genes are given only for firm matches. Only part of the rows carry a size: once, few, many, or a class if the clone is expanded.

d_gene: -
len: 11
v_gene: TRBV7-9
j_gene: TRBJ2-5
abundance: -
CDR3nt: TGTGCCAGCAGCTATAAAGAGACCCAGTACTTC
CDR3aa: CASSYKETQYF

d_gene: TRBD1
len: 13
v_gene: TRBV7-7
j_gene: TRBJ2-1
abundance: few
CDR3nt: TGTGCCAGCAGCTCCACAGGGGCTAATGAGCAGTTCTTC
CDR3aa: CASSSTGANEQFF

d_gene: -
len: 11
v_gene: TRBV7-8
j_gene: TRBJ2-2
abundance: -
CDR3nt: TGTGCCAGCAGCTTAACCGGGGAGCTGTTTTTT
CDR3aa: CASSLTGELFF

d_gene: -
len: 16
v_gene: TRBV25-1
j_gene: TRBJ1-6
abundance: few
CDR3nt: TGTGCCAGCAGTACCAGATGCCGGGGATATAATTCACCCCTCCACTTT
CDR3aa: CASSTRCRGYNSPLHF

d_gene: -
len: 15
v_gene: TRBV30
j_gene: TRBJ1-2
abundance: -
CDR3nt: TGTGCCTGGAGGGGGCTGACCCAAGCTAACTATGGCTACACCTTC
CDR3aa: CAWRGLTQANYGYTF

d_gene: -
len: 14
v_gene: TRBV6-5
j_gene: TRBJ2-3
abundance: -
CDR3nt: TGTGCCAGCAGCCGAACAGGGACCACAGATACGCAGTATTTT
CDR3aa: CASSRTGTTDTQYF

d_gene: TRBD2
len: 14
v_gene: TRBV2
j_gene: TRBJ2-1
abundance: once
CDR3nt: TGTGCCACGTTGGGGGGACTAGCGGGGGCTGAGCAGTTCTTC
CDR3aa: CATLGGLAGAEQFF

d_gene: -
len: 11
v_gene: TRBV2
j_gene: TRBJ1-2
abundance: -
CDR3nt: TGTGCCAGCAGCCGAGAGGATGGCTACACCTTC
CDR3aa: CASSREDGYTF

d_gene: TRBD1
len: 15
v_gene: TRBV10-3
j_gene: TRBJ1-5
abundance: -
CDR3nt: TGTGCCATCAGCTGGACAGGGGGCTTAAGTCAGCCCCAGCATTTT
CDR3aa: CAISWTGGLSQPQHF

d_gene: TRBD1
len: 16
v_gene: TRBV12-5
j_gene: TRBJ1-2
abundance: -
CDR3nt: TGTGCTAGTGGTTTTTCTCCGGGACAGGGGGGTCCTGGCTACACCTTC
CDR3aa: CASGFSPGQGGPGYTF

d_gene: -
len: 11
v_gene: TRBV6-5
j_gene: TRBJ2-1
abundance: -
CDR3nt: TGTGCCAGCAGAGAGAGGGGGGCCCAGTTCTTC
CDR3aa: CASRERGAQFF

d_gene: -
len: 12
v_gene: TRBV7-9
j_gene: TRBJ2-5
abundance: -
CDR3nt: TGTGCCAGCAGGAGACTTTGGGAGACCCAGTACTTC
CDR3aa: CASRRLWETQYF

d_gene: -
len: 15
v_gene: TRBV5-1
j_gene: TRBJ2-3
abundance: -
CDR3nt: TGCGCCAGCAGGGAGAGCGGTCGGGGGACAGATACGCAGTATTTT
CDR3aa: CASRESGRGTDTQYF

d_gene: -
len: 15
v_gene: TRBV5-1
j_gene: TRBJ2-2
abundance: -
CDR3nt: TGCGCCAGCAGCTTTACCGGGGCAGGGCCCGGGGAGCTGTTTTTT
CDR3aa: CASSFTGAGPGELFF

d_gene: TRBD1
len: 12
v_gene: TRBV5-4
j_gene: TRBJ2-7
abundance: -
CDR3nt: TGTGCCAGCAGCGGGGACAGGGAGGAGCAGTACTTC
CDR3aa: CASSGDREEQYF

d_gene: -
len: 16
v_gene: TRBV10-3
j_gene: TRBJ1-1
abundance: -
CDR3nt: TGTGCCATCAGTGAGTCCTTAGGGGACATGAACACTGAAGCTTTCTTT
CDR3aa: CAISESLGDMNTEAFF

d_gene: TRBD2
len: 15
v_gene: TRBV4-1
j_gene: TRBJ2-7
abundance: -
CDR3nt: TGCGCCAGCAGCCAAGGACTAGCGAGATCCTACGAGCAGTACTTC
CDR3aa: CASSQGLARSYEQYF

d_gene: -
len: 12
v_gene: TRBV10-3
j_gene: TRBJ1-2
abundance: -
CDR3nt: TGTGCCATCAGTGAGTCGAACTATGGCTACACCTTC
CDR3aa: CAISESNYGYTF

d_gene: -
len: 12
v_gene: TRBV7-2
j_gene: TRBJ2-7
abundance: -
CDR3nt: TGTGCCAGCAGCTTAGTGGGGTACGAGCAGTACTTC
CDR3aa: CASSLVGYEQYF

d_gene: -
len: 15
v_gene: TRBV5-1
j_gene: TRBJ2-6
abundance: -
CDR3nt: TGCGCCAGCAGACCAGTTAACTCTGGGGCCAACGTCCTGACTTTC
CDR3aa: CASRPVNSGANVLTF

d_gene: -
len: 15
v_gene: TRBV5-1
j_gene: TRBJ2-2
abundance: -
CDR3nt: TGCGCCAGCAGCTTGGCGGGACGGAGTAGGGGGGAGCTGTTTTTT
CDR3aa: CASSLAGRSRGELFF

d_gene: -
len: 15
v_gene: TRBV9
j_gene: TRBJ2-7
abundance: once
CDR3nt: TGTGCCAGCAGCGTACGACCTGAGGGAAGGGACGAGCAGTACTTC
CDR3aa: CASSVRPEGRDEQYF

d_gene: -
len: 15
v_gene: TRBV7-9
j_gene: TRBJ2-7
abundance: -
CDR3nt: TGTGCCAGCAGCTTAGCGCTCGCGGGAATTGGCGAGCAGTACTTC
CDR3aa: CASSLALAGIGEQYF

d_gene: -
len: 13
v_gene: TRBV5-6
j_gene: TRBJ1-5
abundance: -
CDR3nt: TGTGCCAGCAGCCAGGACAGAAATCAGCCCCAGCATTTT
CDR3aa: CASSQDRNQPQHF

d_gene: -
len: 12
v_gene: TRBV25-1
j_gene: TRBJ1-1
abundance: medium-sized
CDR3nt: TGTGCCAGCAGATCAGGAGGCACTGAAGCTTTCTTT
CDR3aa: CASRSGGTEAFF

d_gene: -
len: 13
v_gene: TRBV2
j_gene: TRBJ2-2
abundance: -
CDR3nt: TGTGCCAGCAGTGCTCAGGGACCCGGGGAGCTGTTTTTT
CDR3aa: CASSAQGPGELFF

d_gene: -
len: 14
v_gene: TRBV28
j_gene: TRBJ1-2
abundance: -
CDR3nt: TGTGCCAGCACCCAGGGCGCACGGGAGTATGGCTACACCTTC
CDR3aa: CASTQGAREYGYTF

d_gene: TRBD2
len: 17
v_gene: TRBV7-2
j_gene: TRBJ2-7
abundance: -
CDR3nt: TGTGCCAGCAGCTTAGCTAGCGGGGGGACTAAATACTACGAGCAGTACTTC
CDR3aa: CASSLASGGTKYYEQYF

d_gene: TRBD1
len: 13
v_gene: TRBV28
j_gene: TRBJ1-1
abundance: -
CDR3nt: TGTGCCAGCAGTAACAGGGGGAACACTGAAGCTTTCTTT
CDR3aa: CASSNRGNTEAFF

d_gene: -
len: 13
v_gene: TRBV12-5
j_gene: TRBJ1-1
abundance: -
CDR3nt: TGTGCTAGTGGTTTAACCGGCGGAACTGAAGCTTTCTTT
CDR3aa: CASGLTGGTEAFF

d_gene: -
len: 13
v_gene: TRBV28
j_gene: TRBJ2-5
abundance: -
CDR3nt: TGTGCCAGCACGGACACGGAAAAAGAGACCCAGTACTTC
CDR3aa: CASTDTEKETQYF

d_gene: TRBD2
len: 13
v_gene: TRBV2
j_gene: TRBJ2-1
abundance: -
CDR3nt: TGTGCCAGCAGTTACGGGGGGTCCAATGAGCAGTTCTTC
CDR3aa: CASSYGGSNEQFF

d_gene: -
len: 11
v_gene: TRBV25-1
j_gene: TRBJ2-7
abundance: -
CDR3nt: TGTGCCAGCAGTCAAACCATCGAGCAGTACTTC
CDR3aa: CASSQTIEQYF

d_gene: TRBD1
len: 15
v_gene: TRBV27
j_gene: TRBJ1-1
abundance: -
CDR3nt: TGTGCCAGCAGTTTATCTACGACAGGGGTTACTGAAGCTTTCTTT
CDR3aa: CASSLSTTGVTEAFF

d_gene: -
len: 13
v_gene: TRBV6-5
j_gene: TRBJ2-7
abundance: once
CDR3nt: TGTGCCAGCAGTTACGGGCAGCTCTACGAGCAGTACTTC
CDR3aa: CASSYGQLYEQYF

d_gene: TRBD2
len: 14
v_gene: TRBV27
j_gene: TRBJ2-7
abundance: -
CDR3nt: TGTGCCAGCAGACTTAGCGGGGGGTATTCTAGGCAGTACTTC
CDR3aa: CASRLSGGYSRQYF

d_gene: -
len: 15
v_gene: TRBV6-4
j_gene: TRBJ2-3
abundance: once
CDR3nt: TGTGCCAGCAGTGACTCGGCCTCGGGGGCAGATACGCAGTATTTT
CDR3aa: CASSDSASGADTQYF

d_gene: -
len: 15
v_gene: TRBV4-3
j_gene: TRBJ2-2
abundance: -
CDR3nt: TGCGCCAGCAGCCAAGATACAGAGGGCCCCGGGGAGCTGTTTTTT
CDR3aa: CASSQDTEGPGELFF

d_gene: -
len: 12
v_gene: TRBV30
j_gene: TRBJ1-2
abundance: -
CDR3nt: TGTGCCGGGGGACGGGAGAACTATGGCTACACCTTC
CDR3aa: CAGGRENYGYTF

d_gene: -
len: 13
v_gene: TRBV14
j_gene: TRBJ2-3
abundance: -
CDR3nt: TGTGCCAGCAGCCAGGCCAGGTCGGATACGCAGTATTTT
CDR3aa: CASSQARSDTQYF

d_gene: -
len: 15
v_gene: TRBV7-8
j_gene: TRBJ2-5
abundance: -
CDR3nt: TGTGCCAGCAGCTTAACCAGGGTCAGCGTAGGGGCCCAGTACTTC
CDR3aa: CASSLTRVSVGAQYF

d_gene: TRBD1
len: 15
v_gene: TRBV4-1
j_gene: TRBJ2-2
abundance: medium-sized
CDR3nt: TGCGCCAGCAGCCCAGGACAGGGGGCGGACGGGGAGCTGTTTTTT
CDR3aa: CASSPGQGADGELFF

d_gene: -
len: 14
v_gene: TRBV2
j_gene: TRBJ2-7
abundance: -
CDR3nt: TGTGCCAGCAACCAGGCCGCGGGCCAATACGAGCAGTACTTC
CDR3aa: CASNQAAGQYEQYF

d_gene: -
len: 13
v_gene: TRBV5-1
j_gene: TRBJ1-1
abundance: -
CDR3nt: TGCGCCAGCAGCCGACCTGGGGACCTCGGAGCTTTCTTT
CDR3aa: CASSRPGDLGAFF

d_gene: TRBD1
len: 15
v_gene: TRBV2
j_gene: TRBJ2-2
abundance: -
CDR3nt: TGTGCCAGCAGTCCGACAGGGATGGACACCGGGGAGCTGTTTTTT
CDR3aa: CASSPTGMDTGELFF

d_gene: -
len: 14
v_gene: TRBV30
j_gene: TRBJ1-2
abundance: -
CDR3nt: TGTGCCTGGAGTGTAAGGGGGGGAAGCTATGGCTACACCTTC
CDR3aa: CAWSVRGGSYGYTF

d_gene: -
len: 12
v_gene: TRBV7-8
j_gene: TRBJ1-2
abundance: few
CDR3nt: TGTGCCAGCAGCTTGGCATCGGGTGGCTACACCTTC
CDR3aa: CASSLASGGYTF

d_gene: TRBD2
len: 15
v_gene: TRBV9
j_gene: TRBJ2-3
abundance: -
CDR3nt: TGTGCCAGCAGCGTAGGGGGACTAGCCTCAGATACGCAGTATTTT
CDR3aa: CASSVGGLASDTQYF

d_gene: -
len: 15
v_gene: TRBV9
j_gene: TRBJ2-5
abundance: few
CDR3nt: TGTGCCAGCAGCCCGAGTTGGGGGGCTGGTGAGACCCAGTACTTC
CDR3aa: CASSPSWGAGETQYF

d_gene: TRBD2
len: 15
v_gene: TRBV19
j_gene: TRBJ2-7
abundance: -
CDR3nt: TGTGCCAGTACTATGACTAGCGGGGGGCAAAACGAGCAGTACTTC
CDR3aa: CASTMTSGGQNEQYF

d_gene: TRBD1
len: 20
v_gene: TRBV4-2
j_gene: TRBJ2-7
abundance: -
CDR3nt: TGTGCCAGCAGCCGGACAGGGTCCAGCGGGTGGATAAGGAAGTCCCACGAGCAGTACTTC
CDR3aa: CASSRTGSSGWIRKSHEQYF

d_gene: TRBD2
len: 16
v_gene: TRBV4-1
j_gene: TRBJ2-7
abundance: medium-sized
CDR3nt: TGCGCCAGCAGCCAAGACGGACTAGCGGGAAGACGTGAGCAGTACTTC
CDR3aa: CASSQDGLAGRREQYF

d_gene: -
len: 12
v_gene: TRBV5-6
j_gene: TRBJ1-2
abundance: -
CDR3nt: TGTGCCAGCAGCTGGTCTGGGGGTGGCTACACCTTC
CDR3aa: CASSWSGGGYTF

d_gene: -
len: 14
v_gene: TRBV7-8
j_gene: TRBJ1-5
abundance: -
CDR3nt: TGTGCCAGCAGACTTGGGGCTAGCAATCAGCCCCAGCATTTT
CDR3aa: CASRLGASNQPQHF

d_gene: -
len: 11
v_gene: TRBV6-1
j_gene: TRBJ2-7
abundance: -
CDR3nt: TGTGCCAGCAGAGAAAACTACGAGCAGTACTTC
CDR3aa: CASRENYEQYF

d_gene: -
len: 15
v_gene: TRBV30
j_gene: TRBJ2-5
abundance: -
CDR3nt: TGTGCCTGGGCTCAGTTGGGACCAAAAACAGAGACCCAGTACTTC
CDR3aa: CAWAQLGPKTETQYF

d_gene: TRBD1
len: 14
v_gene: TRBV7-9
j_gene: TRBJ1-1
abundance: few
CDR3nt: TGTGCCAGCAGCGCATACAGGGGTGGCACTGAAGCTTTCTTT
CDR3aa: CASSAYRGGTEAFF

d_gene: -
len: 17
v_gene: TRBV4-2
j_gene: TRBJ1-2
abundance: -
CDR3nt: TGTGCCAGCAGCCACACCGCAAACAGGGAGGTCGAGTATGGCTACACCTTC
CDR3aa: CASSHTANREVEYGYTF

d_gene: TRBD2
len: 15
v_gene: TRBV5-1
j_gene: TRBJ2-7
abundance: -
CDR3nt: TGCGCCAGCAGCTCAACGGGAGGGCCGGAGTACGAGCAGTACTTC
CDR3aa: CASSSTGGPEYEQYF